This T cell receptor (beta chain) was recovered during a study of blood T cell repertoires in COVID-19. About the study: T cells, B-cell-depleted T cells, or PBMCs provided the cDNA or gDNA that served as material.

The CDR3 sequence is 18 residues long. Germline-derived CDR1 and CDR2 are LGHDT and YNNKEL (reference sequence). The trim removed 0 bases at V and 3 bases at J, leaving 11 bases unmatched. The study recruited people aged roughly 18 to 95 years across 20 to 30 US areas. In the authors' workflow: Reference gene primers were amplified, and this amplification served to estimate nucleated cell counts. Method: immunoSEQ multiplex PCR; TCRdb's copy keeps in-frame clones and lacks some. D and trimming come from the DNA, and the V and J calls and clone size come from that table. The sample shows 200,000 to 250,000 clones, around 80% of them seen only once.

This receptor was taken from a man aged 55-75 years who had recovered from COVID-19. Sequencing was done on a sample of PBMCs or T cells enriched from blood (not recorded which). V and J are TRBV3-1 (or the pseudogene TRBV3-2) and TRBJ1-3, with 7 bases matching TRBD1. The CDR3: CASSQESAGGGYGNTIYF. The CDR3 nucleotides are TGTGCCAGCAGCCAAGAGTCGGCAGGAGGGGGCTATGGAAACACCATATATTTT.